The 4 T cell receptor beta chains below all came from one sample that was sequenced in a study of cytomegalovirus exposure and HLA in healthy donors. PCR used 60 Vbeta primers and 13 Jbeta primers. Repertoires were generated with immunoSEQ multiplex PCR, while TCRdb's copy carries only in-frame clones and drops some. The sample shows about 120,000 clones, 70% to 85% of them seen only once. The sequenced material came from PBMCs. The origin of the receptors is a female donor in good health and CMV-seronegative.

V gene TRBV19 combines with J gene TRBJ2-3; the D gene is possibly TRBD1 (8 bases). This CDR3 contains 18 residues. Germline CDR1 LNHDA, CDR2 SQIVND (reference sequence). V was shortened by 7 bases and J by 4 bases, with 27 bases between the two germline ends. Here the CDR3 DNA reads TGTGCCAGTACCCCGCGGCGAGGACAGGGAGGGGGCCCAGATACGCAGTATTTT. This sequence encodes CASTPRRGQGGGPDTQYF.

This clone showed up just a few times. This chain joins TRBV7-3 and TRBJ2-2, with TRBD1 matching over 10 bases. This CDR3 spans 15 amino acids. From germline, CDR1 is SGHTA and CDR2 FQGTGA. Trimming at V came to 5 bases and at J to 7 bases, leaving 7 bases not matched to a gene. This CDR3 is CASSQRQGASGELFF. CDR3 in DNA: TGTGCCAGCAGCCAAAGACAGGGGGCAAGCGGGGAGCTGTTTTTT.

V usage is TRBV18 and J usage is TRBJ2-1; the D gene is possibly TRBD2 (7 bases). The CDR3 totals 17 residues. Trimming pared 3 bases from V and 8 bases from J, leaving 23 bases between. Germline lookup yields CDR1 KGHSH and CDR2 LQKENI. The CDR3 DNA is TGTGCCAGCTCACCTCTGGATAGGGGGGGCCTCGAGGATGAGCAGTTCTTC. Protein: CASSPLDRGGLEDEQFF.

This clone has just a few counts. The J gene is TRBJ1-1, the V gene TRBV7-6; D is perhaps TRBD1 (5 bases). The V gene's germline CDR1 is SGHVS and CDR2 FNYEAQ. This CDR3 has 14 residues. Trimming stripped 6 bases from V and 4 bases from J, with 15 bases between. In DNA, the CDR3 is TGTGCCAGCAGTTACTCACGGGGGGGCACTGAAGCTTTCTTT. Residues: CASSYSRGGTEAFF.